Detailed here is one TCR beta chain. The entry originates in a study of blood T cell repertoires in COVID-19. Overall study: The United States, Italy and Spain supplied acute and convalescent COVID-19 samples. T cells, B-cell-depleted T cells, or PBMCs provided the cDNA or gDNA that served as material.

This CDR3 is built from 14 residues. CDR1 and CDR2 from the germline V gene are MNHEY and SMNVEV (reference sequence). Trimming took 4 bases from V and 4 from J, leaving 13 bases between them. Authors' analysis steps: Amplifying reference gene primers gave estimates of nucleated cell counts. Only in-frame clones appear in the TCRdb table, and some are missing; sequencing was by immunoSEQ multiplex PCR. For V, J and clone size, that table is used; D and trimming come from the DNA. The sample shows 85,000 to 110,000 clones, approximately 87% of them seen only once. The chain joins TRBV27 to TRBJ1-2, with D possibly TRBD1 on 5 matching bases. The specimen sequenced was peripheral blood. This sequence originates from a human donor in a cohort sampled during active or convalescent COVID-19. The DNA for the CDR3 is TGTGCCAGCAGTTACTCCAGGGAATCCTATGGCTACACCTTC. Protein product: CASSYSRESYGYTF.